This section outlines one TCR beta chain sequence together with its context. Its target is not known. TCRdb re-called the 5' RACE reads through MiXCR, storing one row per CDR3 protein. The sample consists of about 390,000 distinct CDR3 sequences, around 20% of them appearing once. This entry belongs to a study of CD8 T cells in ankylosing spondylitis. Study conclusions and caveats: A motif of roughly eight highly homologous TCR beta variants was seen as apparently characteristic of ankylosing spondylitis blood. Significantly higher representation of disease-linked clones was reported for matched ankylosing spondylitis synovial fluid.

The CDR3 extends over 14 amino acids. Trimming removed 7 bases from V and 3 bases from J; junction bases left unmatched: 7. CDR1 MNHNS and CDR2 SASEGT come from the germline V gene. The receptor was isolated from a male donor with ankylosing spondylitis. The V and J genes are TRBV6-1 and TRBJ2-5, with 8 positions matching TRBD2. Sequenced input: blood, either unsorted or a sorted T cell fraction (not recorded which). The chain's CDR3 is CASTRAGVKETQYF. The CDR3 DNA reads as TGTGCCAGCACCCGAGCGGGGGTCAAAGAGACCCAGTACTTC.